This TCR beta chain emerged from a study of regulatory T cells in long-lasting Graves disease (dated by TCRdb to the early 2020s). Notes on the research overall: Newly diagnosed Graves' disease patients had taken antithyroid drugs for less than 3 months. This study used TCR sequencing and RNA sequencing of peripheral blood to compare persistent Graves' disease patients against newly diagnosed Graves' disease patients. The study was conducted in China and was registered as a clinical trial. TCR sequencing covered some 13 persistent and approximately 20 newly diagnosed Graves' disease patients, around 33 samples in total. What the research found in general, with its limitations: Persistent Graves' disease patients showed lower TCR Shannon entropy and fewer highly expanded clones than newly diagnosed patients, suggesting clonal expansion. A larger number of public clonotypes was shared among persistent patients (fewer than 3,000) than among newly diagnosed patients (over 850). As a limitation, the authors acknowledged that the small sample size may reduce accuracy. Only peripheral blood was studied, because thyroid tissue, the primary lesion, was inaccessible. Sequencing and analysis were restricted to the TCR beta chain. Preferential use of TRBV28, TRBJ1-2 and TRBJ2-5 was observed in persistent disease, whereas TRBV20-1 and TRBJ2-1 were favored in newly diagnosed disease.

This clonotype was detected many times. Its binding antigen is unknown. Base qualities are not at hand, and no much larger clone is one base apart. Libraries were constructed by multiplex PCR. Instrument on record: Illumina HiSeq 4000. iRepertoire HTBI primers and Arm-PCR amplification of CDR3 regions were used to construct TCR beta libraries. Before sequencing, the PCR products underwent gel purification. Processing in the source paper ran as follows. Across samples, about 63 TRBV and 13 to 15 TRBJ segments were identified and used for gene usage analysis of CDR3 amino acid clonotypes. Filtered high-quality paired reads were merged into contigs using COPE and FqMerger. BLAST was used to align contigs to the IMGT TRBV, TRBD and TRBJ reference genes, and CDR3 was defined following IMGT. Clonotypes above 0.1% frequency were classified as highly expanded clones. Shannon entropy was used to measure repertoire diversity, and the Gini coefficient was used to measure V-J evenness. A clonotype was considered public if more than one individual shared it. The public sequencing data were trimmed at Q25 with fastp and processed into clonotypes with MiXCR by TCRdb, which kept only in-frame beta chains. When rows share a CDR3 protein, they turn into one entry using the most common DNA and genes. None of the V and J calls come from the authors' own analysis; TCRdb made them. Recorded for this sample are about 220,000 distinct CDR3 sequences; roughly 19% of them occurred a single time. The ten top clones hold 12% of the sample.

V lost 1 base and J lost 4 bases, and the count of bases not matched to a germline gene is 3. Reading the germline V gene gives CDR1 LGHNT and CDR2 FRNRAP. The CDR3 holds 14 amino acids from the cysteine to the phenylalanine. Left in the record is the CDR3 DNA by itself, 42 bases read in frame from the first base. This specimen's time point label, per the study, means: newly diagnosed GD, antithyroid drugs for less than 3 months. For both TCR sequencing and RNA sequencing, RNA was extracted from PBMCs using TRIzol. The diagnosis of Graves' disease followed American Thyroid Association guidelines. Recruitment of patients was carried out at an endocrinology department in Xi'an, China. Each patient gave about 10 milliliters of peripheral blood, collected in an EDTA anticoagulant tube. Ficoll Paque Plus density gradient separation was used to isolate PBMCs, and no further T cell sorting was performed. An Agilent 2100 Bioanalyzer and agarose gel were used to assess RNA quality, and a NanoDrop 2000 was used to measure RNA concentration.

The data also belong to a second study, concerning T cells in Graves' hyperthyroidism and ophthalmopathy. As the second publication notes: Stable Graves' hyperthyroidism was defined as the absence of progression to ophthalmopathy over 18 months of follow-up. The hyperthyroidism patients were between 18 and 65 years old and newly diagnosed, with a disease duration of less than 2 months. The study excluded patients with uncontrolled infections, other autoimmune diseases, pregnancy or lactation. Clinical symptoms, serum thyroxine and TRAb, thyroid ultrasound, and orbital computed tomography formed the basis for the diagnoses. For the first round of RT-PCR on the TCR CDR3, the HTBI primer set was used together with the Qiagen OneStep RT-PCR kit. Most expanded thyroid clonotypes (frequency above 0.001) were also found in blood, which suggests that blood repertoires may mirror thyroid immune responses. A 13 V-J signature model separated ophthalmopathy from stable hyperthyroidism, with about 88% sensitivity and 81.08% specificity in cross-validation and 80%/75% in testing. In validation, the model predicted progression to ophthalmopathy a median of about 6.5 months before onset, with 70% to 71% sensitivity and about 72% specificity. To identify distinguishing TCR V-J signatures, a discovery cohort of some 99 patients was used, comprising 40 to 45 with Graves' ophthalmopathy and 57 with stable Graves' hyperthyroidism. Prospective prediction of ophthalmopathy was tested in an independent validation cohort consisting of roughly 19 hyperthyroidism patients and some 17 patients who later progressed to ophthalmopathy. For training and testing, the 100 or so patients in the discovery cohort were randomly divided in a 7:3 ratio. The study also compared thyroid tissue and blood T-cell repertoires from several Graves' hyperthyroidism patients. After blood sampling, hyperthyroidism patients were treated with methimazole at a starting dose of 30 mg daily, and ophthalmopathy patients were treated with high-dose intravenous methylprednisolone. A second multiplex PCR round built the libraries, followed by size selection and purification. Libraries were sequenced paired-end with 100 bp reads on an Illumina HiSeq2000. SOAPnuke was used to process the raw data, removing reads that contained adapters or uncalled bases, had a mean Phred below 15, or lacked an exact match to the constant primer or identifier. High-quality paired reads were merged using COPE v1.2.5, and each unique nucleotide sequence was defined as a clonotype. MiTCR v1.1 was used to align clonotypes to the IMGT TRBV, TRBD and TRBJ reference segments. Only V-J combinations with frequency above 0.0001, covering 98% to 99.2% of repertoires, were analysed. A TCS score was defined as the ratio between F50 (clonal expansion) and ExV (chaos), using BLOSUM62-based TCRdist between CDR3 peptides within each V-J. Welch's t-statistics and random forest reduced some 510 V-J features to about 12, which were used in a naive Bayes classifier (R e1071). No statistical method was used to fix the sample size in advance, and group allocation was not hidden from the investigators. TCR Vbeta CDR3 sequencing of 120 to 150 peripheral blood samples (about 45 ophthalmopathy, roughly 72 hyperthyroidism and approximately 17 progressor patients) is reported in the paper.

This TCR came from a woman in her 30s with Graves disease. Donor details come from another sample of the same person, matched by shared clones. The material sequenced was peripheral blood mononuclear cells (PBMCs), taken at new diagnosis, from a patient treated with antithyroid drugs. The sequence is built from TRBV12-5 and TRBJ1-1, and TRBD1 aligns with 7 junction nucleotides. This receptor carries the CDR3 CASGLGTGVTEAFF. DNA sequence: TGTGCTAGTGGTTTGGGTACAGGGGTCACTGAAGCTTTCTTT.